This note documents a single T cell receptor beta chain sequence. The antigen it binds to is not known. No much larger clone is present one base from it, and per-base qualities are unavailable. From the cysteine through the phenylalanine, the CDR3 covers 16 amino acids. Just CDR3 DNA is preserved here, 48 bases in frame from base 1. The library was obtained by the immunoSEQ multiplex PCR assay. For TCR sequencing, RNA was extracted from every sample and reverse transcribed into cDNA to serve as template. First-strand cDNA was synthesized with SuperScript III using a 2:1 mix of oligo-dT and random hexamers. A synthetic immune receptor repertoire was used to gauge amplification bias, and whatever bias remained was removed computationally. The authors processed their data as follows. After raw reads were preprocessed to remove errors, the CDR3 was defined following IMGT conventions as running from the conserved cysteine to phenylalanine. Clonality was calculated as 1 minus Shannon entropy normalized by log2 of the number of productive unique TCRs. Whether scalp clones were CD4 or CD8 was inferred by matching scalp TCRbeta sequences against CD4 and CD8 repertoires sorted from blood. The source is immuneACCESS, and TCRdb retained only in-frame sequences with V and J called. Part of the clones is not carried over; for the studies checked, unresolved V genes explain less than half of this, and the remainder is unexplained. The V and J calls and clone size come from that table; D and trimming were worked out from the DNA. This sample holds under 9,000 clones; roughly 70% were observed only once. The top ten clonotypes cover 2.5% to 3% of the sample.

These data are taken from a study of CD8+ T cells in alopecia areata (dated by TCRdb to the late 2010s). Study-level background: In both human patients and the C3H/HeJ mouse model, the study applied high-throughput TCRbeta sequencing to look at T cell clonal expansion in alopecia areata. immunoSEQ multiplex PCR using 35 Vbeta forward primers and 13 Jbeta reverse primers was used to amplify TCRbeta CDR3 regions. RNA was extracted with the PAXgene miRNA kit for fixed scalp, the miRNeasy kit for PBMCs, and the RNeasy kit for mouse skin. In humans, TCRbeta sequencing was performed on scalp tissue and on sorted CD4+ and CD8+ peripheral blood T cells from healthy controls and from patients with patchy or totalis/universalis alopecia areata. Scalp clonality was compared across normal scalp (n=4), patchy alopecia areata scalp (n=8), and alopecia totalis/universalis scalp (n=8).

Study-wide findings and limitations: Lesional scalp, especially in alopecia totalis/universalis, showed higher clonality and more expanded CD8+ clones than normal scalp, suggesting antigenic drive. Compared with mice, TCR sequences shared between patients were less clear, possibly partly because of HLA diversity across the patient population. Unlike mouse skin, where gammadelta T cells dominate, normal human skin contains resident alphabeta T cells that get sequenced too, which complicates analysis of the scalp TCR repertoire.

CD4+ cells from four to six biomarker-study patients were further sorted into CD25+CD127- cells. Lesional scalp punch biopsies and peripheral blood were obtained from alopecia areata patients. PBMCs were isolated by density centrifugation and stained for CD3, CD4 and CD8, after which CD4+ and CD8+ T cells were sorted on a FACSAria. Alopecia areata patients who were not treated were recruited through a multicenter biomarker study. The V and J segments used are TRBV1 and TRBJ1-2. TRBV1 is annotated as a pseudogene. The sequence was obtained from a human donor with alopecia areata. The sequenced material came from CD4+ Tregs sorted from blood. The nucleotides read TGCACCAGCAGGGCCTCTAGTTTGCGAAAGACCTATGGCTACACCTTC. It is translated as CTSRASSLRKTYGYTF.